Presented here are 14 T cell receptor beta chains from one specimen sequenced in a study of sequential checkpoint blockade in melanoma (dated by TCRdb to the late 2010s). Library preparation was by the immunoSEQ multiplex PCR assay. TCRdb limited this immuneACCESS table to in-frame rearrangements with V and J called. A share of clones is missing; checked studies link under half to unresolved V genes, and the rest is unexplained. The sample includes 15,000 to 20,000 clones, with more than 85% observed a single time. The ten biggest clones cover roughly 23% of the sample. Per the publication, the treatment or condition label means: randomized to nivolumab then ipilimumab (arm A) or the reverse (arm B). Sequencing used CD8+ T cells sorted from blood (inferred from file names), obtained from a patient given nivolumab and ipilimumab in sequence. Receptors originate from a human donor with melanoma.

The CDR3 DNA is TGCAGCGTCCGACAGGGTGGGTCCTACGAGCAGTACTTC. Its translation is CSVRQGGSYEQYF. The rearrangement joins TRBV29-1 to TRBJ2-7; 7 bases line up with TRBD1. V gave up 6 bases and J gave up 1 base; unmatched junction bases: 6. Germline V CDR1 and CDR2: SQVTM, ANQGSEA. The CDR3 totals 13 residues.

A single count supports this clone. The V gene is TRBV28, the J gene TRBJ2-7, with unresolved D. Germline V gene data show CDR1 as MDHEN and CDR2 as SYDVKM. The CDR3 is made up of 14 amino acids. V was clipped by 4 bases and J by 7 bases, with 17 bases between them. CDR3 sequence: CASSSLDRSGEQYV. DNA of the CDR3: TGTGCCAGCAGTTCGTTGGACCGTTCCGGGGAGCAGTACGTC.

The chain recombines TRBV28 with TRBJ1-1; D gene uncertain. V lost 7 bases, J lost 5 bases, and 20 bases lay in between. The germline V gene has CDR1 MDHEN and CDR2 SYDVKM. The CDR3 loop spans 15 amino acids. The CDR3 here is CASTKRGPGNTEAFF. In DNA form, the CDR3 reads TGTGCCAGCACCAAACGCGGGCCTGGGAATACTGAAGCTTTCTTT.

The chain links TRBV7-2 to TRBJ1-3, with D hard to call. The CDR3 has 16 residues. Deletions cut 6 bases from V and 0 bases from J, with 15 bases between. Germline V gives CDR1 SGHTA, CDR2 FQGNSA. The chain's CDR3 is CASSPSTVASGNTIYF. DNA for the CDR3: TGTGCCAGCAGTCCTTCGACCGTAGCCTCTGGAAACACCATATATTTT. The variable domain in full, completed from reference TRBV7-2 and TRBJ1-3, reads GAGVSQSPSNKVTEKGKDVELRCDPISGHTALYWYRQSLGQGLEFLIYFQGNSAPDKSGLPSDRFSAERTGGSVSTLTIQRTQQEDSAVYLCASSPSTVASGNTIYFGEGSWLTVV.

The chain links TRBV4-3 to TRBJ1-1, with D perhaps TRBD1 (6 bases). Germline lookup yields CDR1 LGHNA and CDR2 YSLEER. This CDR3 region has 17 residues. V dropped 3 bases and J dropped 1 base, with 18 bases sitting between them. CDR3 nucleotides: TGCGCCAGCAGCCAGAGATTCTTCAGGGGCTCGAACACTGAAGCTTTCTTT. It specifies CASSQRFFRGSNTEAFF.

This clone was seen only once. As DNA, the CDR3 is TGTGCCAGCAGTGCTACAGGGGGCCGACAGCCCCAGCATTTT. Translation gives CASSATGGRQPQHF. V is TRBV6-1 and J is TRBJ1-5; 9 bases agree with TRBD1. CDR1 and CDR2 (germline): MNHNS, SASEGT. This CDR3 contains 14 residues. With 4 bases clipped from V and 7 bases from J, the junction kept 5 bases outside the gene matches.

The rearrangement joins TRBV4-1 to TRBJ1-1; D is possibly TRBD1 (5 bases). V dropped 1 base and J dropped 3 bases, with 12 bases sitting between them. This CDR3 spans 15 amino acids. From germline, CDR1 is MGHRA and CDR2 YSYEKL. Here the CDR3 reads CASSQVTGEYTEAFF. CDR3 nucleotides: TGCGCCAGCAGCCAAGTAACAGGTGAATACACTGAAGCTTTCTTT.

V is TRBV12-2 and J is TRBJ1-3; TRBD1, the D gene given by the table, was not confirmed from the DNA. TRBV12-2 is a documented pseudogene. The CDR3 runs to 19 residues. This chain's CDR3 is CASRFSCRGHIHSGNTIYF. The CDR3 DNA is TGTGCAAGTCGCTTTTCATGCAGGGGTCATATACACTCTGGAAACACCATATATTTT.

The J gene is TRBJ2-7, the V gene TRBV19; D is uncertain. The CDR3 loop spans 15 amino acids. The germline CDR1 and CDR2 sequences are LNHDA and SQIVND (reference sequence). V was pared by 0 bases and J by 4 bases, with 13 bases between. CDR3 sequence reads: CASSIDHAGLYEQYF. In nucleotides, the CDR3 is TGTGCCAGTAGTATAGATCACGCAGGCCTATACGAGCAGTACTTC. The complete variable domain, with remaining parts taken from reference TRBV19 and TRBJ2-7, reads DGGITQSPKYLFRKEGQNVTLSCEQNLNHDAMYWYRQDPGQGLRLIYYSQIVNDFQKGDIAEGYSVSREKKESFPLTVTSAQKNPTAFYLCASSIDHAGLYEQYFGPGTRLTVT.

This clone was found once. The chain combines TRBV6-1 with TRBJ2-7; TRBD2 is a possible D gene (5 bases). CDR1 MNHNS and CDR2 SASEGT come from the germline V gene. Trimming removed 4 bases at V and 1 base at J, with 14 bases between. This CDR3 is built from 15 residues. CDR3 sequence (DNA): TGTGCCAGCAGTGGTTTAGGACTCCAATCCTACGAGCAGTACTTC. Its protein product is CASSGLGLQSYEQYF.

The chain joins TRBV9 to TRBJ1-2; a possible D gene is TRBD1 (6 bases). The length of the CDR3 is 14 residues. The V gene lost 3 bases and the J gene lost 3 bases, with 12 bases spanning the gap. Germline assignment: CDR1 SGDLS and CDR2 YYNGEE. In DNA form, the CDR3 reads TGTGCCAGCAGCGCAGGGGATGGGGACTATGGCTACACCTTC. Amino acids: CASSAGDGDYGYTF. Using reference TRBV9 and TRBJ1-2 for the parts outside the CDR3, the full variable domain is DSGVTQTPKHLITATGQRVTLRCSPRSGDLSVYWYQQSLDQGLQFLIQYYNGEERAKGNILERFSAQQFPDLHSELNLSSLELGDSALYFCASSAGDGDYGYTFGSGTRLTVV.

The V and J genes are TRBV2 and TRBJ2-7, with D maybe TRBD2 (5 bases). Germline V gene data show CDR1 as SNHLY and CDR2 as FYNNEI. This CDR3 has 12 amino acids. V gave up 8 bases and J gave up 3 bases, with 11 bases separating them. The CDR3 bases are TGTGCCAGCGTAGTAGCGAACTACGAGCAGTACTTC. It encodes CASVVANYEQYF.

CDR3 coding DNA: TGTGCCAGCAGCCCTTTGAGCTCCTACGAGCAGTACTTC. Translation: CASSPLSSYEQYF. The chain carries TRBV7-6 and TRBJ2-7; D not certain. Germline CDR1 reads SGHVS; CDR2 reads FNYEAQ. This CDR3 is built from 13 residues. Trimming pared 5 bases from V and 0 bases from J, leaving 8 bases between.

The rearrangement links TRBV4-1 to TRBJ2-7; 11 bases fit TRBD1. The CDR3 is 16 amino acids. Looked up from germline, CDR1 is MGHRA and CDR2 is YSYEKL. Trimming removed 2 bases from V and 2 bases from J; junction bases left unmatched: 5. CDR3 in amino acids: CASSQFGQGAAYEQYF. In DNA, the CDR3 is TGCGCCAGCAGCCAATTCGGACAGGGGGCGGCCTACGAGCAGTACTTC.